This T cell receptor beta chain was sequenced during a study of lymphopenia after photon versus proton radiotherapy (dated by TCRdb to the late 2010s). At the level of the whole study: Photon and proton radiation therapy were compared by the study for their immunological effects in patients with gastrointestinal tumors who developed high-grade lymphopenia. The roughly 21 patients in the cohort had gastrointestinal tumors, were treated with either photon or proton therapy, and subsequently developed lymphopenia. The study was designed to characterize how the impact on the immune system differs between the two radiation modalities.

On this clone itself: The specificity of this receptor is unknown. No much larger clonotype is one base removed from it; base qualities were not supplied. Within the sample, other DNA sequences also encode this same CDR3.

The library was generated by the immunoSEQ multiplex PCR assay. Alongside multiparametric flow cytometry, deep sequencing of rearranged TCR beta loci was used to profile the T cell repertoires. The immuneACCESS repertoire file appears here via TCRdb, limited to in-frame rearrangements. These files lack a portion of the clones; in checked studies, under half of the deficit traces to unresolved V genes, and the cause of the others is not known. The sample data list approximately 45,000 clones, and less than 90% of these were observed just once. The ten largest clones represent approximately 2.1% of the sample. What the work shows at the level of the full study, not this receptor alone: Across the cohort, among patients who died, a greater drop in TCR diversity after the nadir was inversely correlated with overall survival time. The survival association was assessed only in patients who died, and better survival with proton therapy was presented by the authors as a possibility rather than a demonstrated result. After the lymphocyte count nadir, oligoclonal expansion, especially of CD8+ Temra cells, was observed in photon-treated repertoires, and the drop in diversity was driven by this expansion. During treatment, patients who received photon therapy lost naive T cells and TCR diversity and gained effector/memory populations, whereas patients who received proton therapy remained relatively stable.

This TCR was recovered from a man between 40 and 49 years old with gastric cancer. Sequenced here: peripheral blood, sampled from a patient treated with photon-based radiotherapy.

The sequenced DNA is TGCGCCAGCAGCTTGCGAGGGGTGGGCACAGATACGCAGTATTTT. This encodes CASSLRGVGTDTQYF. The chain employs TRBV5-1 and TRBJ2-3; the D segment may tentatively be TRBD1 or TRBD2, each giving 5 matched bases. From the cysteine through the phenylalanine, the CDR3 covers 15 amino acids. The retained sequence is limited to the CDR3, 45 bases, with the frame set at the first base. The V end loses 1 base and the J end loses 1 base, and a stretch of 10 bases separates them. In the germline V gene, CDR1 corresponds to SGHRS and CDR2 to YFSETQ.